The next 3 T cell receptor beta chains were all read from a single sample in a study of PD-1 blockade in classical Hodgkin lymphoma. The time point is: cycle 4 day 1 (C4D1), after around six weeks of nivolumab. With no exception, relapse followed autologous stem cell transplantation in all patients, and brentuximab vedotin exposure varied. The study purified CD4+ T cells from thawed PBMCs using magnetic negative selection. TCRdb keeps only in-frame clones here, not all; method: immunoSEQ multiplex PCR. In the table there are fewer than 20,000 clones, roughly 79% of which are singletons. The sequences come from CD4+ T cells from blood, collected before the fourth cycle of nivolumab. These receptors were taken from a human donor with classical Hodgkin lymphoma.

The chain couples TRBV15 to TRBJ1-2; D is possibly TRBD1 (5 bases). V dropped 0 bases and J dropped 7 bases, with 9 bases sitting between them. This CDR3 is 13 amino acids long. Germline CDR1 and CDR2: LNHNV and YYDKDF (reference sequence). The CDR3 DNA reads TGTGCCACCAGCAGAGATTCAGGGTTTGGCTACACCTTC. Translation: CATSRDSGFGYTF.

The genes are TRBV11-3 and TRBJ2-2; D is unclear. Trimming cost V 2 bases and J 4 bases, with 11 bases left between them. The CDR3 spans 15 residues. Germline V gene lookup returns CDR1 SGHNT and CDR2 YENEEA. CDR3 sequence: CASSLQGIGTGELFF. In DNA, the CDR3 is TGTGCCAGCAGCTTACAAGGGATCGGCACCGGGGAGCTGTTTTTT.

This clone was counted a few times. One junction end disagrees with the germline gene, perhaps due to a read error. This sequence joins TRBV20-1 and TRBJ2-1; 9 bases are shared with TRBD2. This CDR3 has 11 amino acids. From germline, CDR1 is DFQATT and CDR2 SNEGSKA (reference sequence). DNA for the CDR3: TGTTTAGCGGGAGCCTACAATGAGCAGTTCTTC. Its translation: CLAGAYNEQFF.